Below are 21 T cell receptor beta chains sequenced from a single sample in a study of blood T cells in healthy people across ages. Then a second PCR, running about 6 to 11 cycles, was carried out with a sample-barcoded 5' primer and a J-beta primer mix. TCRdb recomputed calls from the 5' RACE reads with MiXCR, one row per CDR3 protein. The sample yields more than 1 million distinct CDR3 sequences, more than 35% seen once. The sequenced sample was blood. Source of these receptors: a woman aged 55-70 years in good health.

Note on this clonotype: A much larger clone lies one base from this, so it may be a read error. The chain carries TRBV7-2 and TRBJ2-4, with TRBD2 matching 8 bases. Losses at the gene ends were 5 bases for V and 7 bases for J; bases not matched to a gene: 10. The CDR3 sequence is 15 residues long. Germline assignment: CDR1 SGHTA and CDR2 FQGNSA. For the CDR3, the DNA is TGTGCCAGCAGCGCCCGGGGACTAGAGTGGAACATTCAGTACTTC. Its translation: CASSARGLEWNIQYF.

The chain links TRBV6-6 to TRBJ1-1; no definite D call. CDR3 length: 16 residues. CDR1 is MNHNY, CDR2 SVGAGI, per germline (reference sequence). Trimming shortened V by 8 bases and J by 6 bases, and 25 bases separated the two germline ends. CDR3 amino acids: CASVWGGRLTEAEAFF. Written as DNA, the CDR3 is TGTGCCAGCGTTTGGGGTGGCAGGCTTACGGAAGCTGAAGCTTTCTTT.

The gene calls are TRBV7-3 and TRBJ2-1; 11 positions agree with TRBD2. The V gene end was trimmed by 5 bases and the J gene end by 7 bases; junction bases not matched to a gene: 4. This CDR3 contains 14 residues. Looked up from germline, CDR1 is SGHTA and CDR2 is FQGTGA. The CDR3 DNA follows: TGTGCCAGCAGCGACGGGACTAGCGGAAATGAGCAGTTCTTC. This encodes CASSDGTSGNEQFF. Full variable domain (outside the CDR3, taken from reference TRBV7-3 and TRBJ2-1): GAGVSQTPSNKVTEKGKYVELRCDPISGHTALYWYRQSLGQGPEFLIYFQGTGAADDSGLPNDRFFAVRPEGSVSTLKIQRTERGDSAVYLCASSDGTSGNEQFFGPGTRLTVL.

Remarks on this clonotype: This clone may be a read error of a much larger clone one base away. The chain combines TRBV29-1 with TRBJ2-4; D might be TRBD2 (7 bases). The J call may be wrong; the DNA end is better matched by TRBJ2-5. Germline CDR1 SQVTM, CDR2 ANQGSEA. The CDR3 has 13 residues. CDR3 in amino acids: CSGDYGGRKTQYF. The CDR3, as DNA: TGCAGCGGGGATTACGGGGGGCGGAAGACCCAGTACTTC.

This clonotype was found once. The chain links TRBV7-6 to TRBJ1-1; D is ambiguous. This CDR3 has 14 amino acids. CDR1 and CDR2 from the germline V gene are SGHVS and FNYEAQ. V was cut by 2 bases and J by 1 base, with 8 bases left in between. CDR3 amino acids: CASSLRIGNTEAFF. CDR3 bases: TGTGCCAGCAGCTTACGCATAGGGAACACTGAAGCTTTCTTT.

The chain employs TRBV2 and TRBJ2-5, with a weak D call TRBD1 (6 bases). CDR3 length equals 15 residues. The germline gives CDR1 SNHLY, CDR2 FYNNEI. Trimming left V 6 bases short and J 5 bases short, with 19 bases between. Here the CDR3 DNA reads TGTGCCAGCAGGGAACAGGGTAACGGGTTTGAGACCCAGTACTTC. This gives the protein CASREQGNGFETQYF.

The chain has TRBV4-1 and TRBJ2-5, with TRBD2 matching 12 bases. This CDR3 has 16 amino acids. V lost 4 bases, J lost 2 bases, and 5 bases stayed unmatched. CDR1 is MGHRA and CDR2 is YSYEKL in the germline V gene. The chain's CDR3 is CASSPMTSGRQETQYF. Here the CDR3 DNA reads TGCGCCAGCAGCCCAATGACTAGCGGGAGACAAGAGACCCAGTACTTC.

This clonotype was seen more than once but under ten times. The chain links TRBV15 to TRBJ2-1; 8 bases agree with TRBD1. Germline trimming cut 4 bases from V and 8 bases from J; bases unmatched to any gene: 4. CDR3 length: 13 residues. CDR1 is LNHNV, CDR2 YYDKDF, per germline (reference sequence). CDR3: CATSTGQGDEQFF. CDR3 DNA: TGTGCCACCAGCACCGGACAGGGCGATGAGCAGTTCTTC.

This sequence joins TRBV14 and TRBJ2-6; D unresolved. V was trimmed by 2 bases and J by 0 bases, leaving 11 bases between them. This CDR3 has 17 residues. Germline CDR1 SGHDN, CDR2 FVKESK. DNA of the CDR3: TGTGCCAGCAGCCAACACGGACGTTTCTCTGGGGCCAACGTCCTGACTTTC. It codes for CASSQHGRFSGANVLTF.

The V call is TRBV5-1, the J call TRBJ2-7; TRBD1 is a possible D gene (5 bases). The V and J ends lost 0 bases and 6 bases respectively, with 13 bases between them. The CDR3 sequence is 14 residues long. Germline V gives CDR1 SGHRS, CDR2 YFSETQ. The CDR3 sequence: CASSLVAGIGEQYF. The CDR3, as DNA: TGCGCCAGCAGCTTGGTCGCAGGGATAGGCGAGCAGTACTTC.

The chain is built from TRBV10-3 and TRBJ2-7, with 9 bases matching TRBD2. CDR1 is ENHRY, CDR2 SYGVKD, per germline. V lost 8 bases, J lost 7 bases, and 9 bases stayed unmatched. The CDR3 covers 13 residues. This CDR3 reads CAIEEGLATEQYF. Here the CDR3 DNA reads TGTGCCATCGAAGAAGGACTAGCGACGGAGCAGTACTTC.

With regard to this clonotype: At one end the junction does not follow the germline gene, possibly because of a read error. The chain is built from TRBV12-3 or TRBV12-4 and TRBJ1-1; D might be TRBD1 (5 bases). The CDR3 is 13 residues long. CDR3 sequence: CASSVASGFEAFF. CDR3 nucleotide sequence: TGTGCCAGCAGTGTAGCTTCAGGGTTTGAAGCTTTCTTT.

The rearrangement uses TRBV12-3 or TRBV12-4 and TRBJ2-1, with D possibly TRBD2 on 5 matching bases. CDR3 length: 15 residues. Trimming cost V 3 bases and J 3 bases, with 12 bases left between them. CDR3 nucleotides: TGTGCCAGCAGTTTCTTCAGCGGAGGCTACAATGAGCAGTTCTTC. It specifies CASSFFSGGYNEQFF.

This clonotype came up a few times. This chain joins TRBV7-2 and TRBJ2-2; no definite D call. With 1 base removed from V and 6 bases from J, the gap between germline ends came to 6 bases. In germline, CDR1 is SGHTA, CDR2 FQGNSA. This CDR3 region has 13 residues. CDR3 residues: CASSLVAAGELFF. The CDR3 DNA reads as TGTGCCAGCAGCTTAGTTGCGGCCGGGGAGCTGTTTTTT.

This clonotype showed up just a few times. This chain joins TRBV7-8 and TRBJ2-7, with 9 bases lining up with TRBD2. The CDR3 length is 16 residues. In germline, CDR1 is SGHVS, CDR2 FQNEAQ. V gave up 3 bases and J gave up 6 bases; unmatched junction bases: 12. This CDR3 is CASSFLAGGGIGEQYF. DNA for the CDR3: TGTGCCAGCAGCTTTCTTGCGGGAGGGGGGATCGGCGAGCAGTACTTC. Looking up the rest from reference TRBV7-8 and TRBJ2-7 gives the full variable domain: GAGVSQSPRYKVAKRGQDVALRCDPISGHVSLFWYQQALGQGPEFLTYFQNEAQLDKSGLPSDRFFAERPEGSVSTLKIQRTQQEDSAVYLCASSFLAGGGIGEQYFGPGTRLTVT.

The chain recombines TRBV5-1 with TRBJ1-6; 7 bases line up with TRBD1. Germline assignment: CDR1 SGHRS and CDR2 YFSETQ. V dropped 4 bases and J dropped 7; count of bases not matched to a gene: 8. CDR3 length equals 15 residues. DNA of the CDR3: TGCGCCAGCAGCCCCAGGACAGGCCCGAATTCACCCCTCCACTTT. This sequence encodes CASSPRTGPNSPLHF.

This chain's CDR3 is CASSRTSLHNEQFF. In DNA, the CDR3 is TGTGCCAGCAGCAGGACTAGCCTTCACAATGAGCAGTTCTTC. V and J are TRBV9 and TRBJ2-1, with TRBD2 matching 8 bases. CDR1 SGDLS and CDR2 YYNGEE come from the germline V gene. Trimming at V came to 4 bases and at J to 5 bases, leaving 5 bases not matched to a gene. The CDR3 extends over 14 amino acids.

The CDR3 nucleotides are TGTGCCAGCATTGGGGTCCCGGGGCCTCCCCCAAGCGGCTACACCTTC. Translating gives CASIGVPGPPPSGYTF. The chain links TRBV25-1 to TRBJ1-2; TRBD1 is a possible D gene (5 bases). In germline, CDR1 is MGHDK, CDR2 SYGVNS. V was pared by 7 bases and J by 8 bases, with 26 bases between. The length of the CDR3 is 16 residues.

This rearrangement joins TRBV6-5 to TRBJ2-7; tentatively, D is TRBD2 (6 bases). The germline gives CDR1 MNHEY, CDR2 SVGAGI. CDR3 length equals 11 residues. V was shortened by 10 bases and J by 5 bases, with 12 bases between the two germline ends. This chain's CDR3 is CATGAVHEQYF. DNA for the CDR3: TGTGCCACGGGAGCGGTCCACGAGCAGTACTTC.

This chain links TRBV6-6 with TRBJ2-3; D uncertain. The CDR3 spans 12 residues. V shed 6 bases and J shed 4 bases, with 8 bases lying between them. Germline assignment: CDR1 MNHNY and CDR2 SVGAGI (reference sequence). CDR3 DNA: TGTGCCAGCAGATCAGACGCAGATACGCAGTATTTT. This codes for CASRSDADTQYF.

This clonotype was recorded a few times. This chain joins TRBV9 and TRBJ2-3; TRBD1 is a possible D gene (6 bases). This CDR3 comprises 16 residues. Germline CDR1 SGDLS, CDR2 YYNGEE. Deletions cut 0 bases from V and 1 base from J, with 12 bases between. The CDR3 nucleotides are TGTGCCAGCAGCGTAGCAGCAGGGGATGGCACAGATACGCAGTATTTT. This encodes CASSVAAGDGTDTQYF.